The next 20 T cell receptor beta chains were all read from a single sample in a study of CD8 T cells in Susac syndrome. RNA amounts of about 0.5 to 1 ug underwent reverse transcription with random hexamers. From the immunoSEQ multiplex PCR reads, TCRdb called clonotypes with MiXCR, one entry per CDR3 protein. Of 150,000 to 190,000 distinct CDR3 sequences listed, approximately 95% are singletons. Sequenced sample: CD4+ T cells from PBMCs. All receptors derive from a human donor with Susac syndrome.

The chain joins TRBV11-2 to TRBJ2-7; D possibly corresponds to TRBD1 (6 bases). Trimming removed 6 bases from V and 1 base from J, with 19 bases in between. The CDR3 is made up of 16 amino acids. CDR1 and CDR2 (germline): SGHAT, FQNNGV. The CDR3 nucleotides read TGTGCCAGCAGTCTCTCACTAGGACAGTTGTCCTACGAGCAGTACTTC. Translating gives CASSLSLGQLSYEQYF.

This chain joins TRBV4-3 and TRBJ2-5; D uncertain. There are 14 residues in the CDR3. V was pared by 1 base and J by 2 bases, with 8 bases between. Per germline, CDR1 LGHNA and CDR2 YSLEER. As DNA, the CDR3 is TGCGCCAGCAGCCAAGTAGGCAGGCAAGAGACCCAGTACTTC. Amino acids: CASSQVGRQETQYF.

The genes are TRBV27 and TRBJ2-7; TRBD1 agrees at 10 bases. The CDR3 runs to 15 residues. Trimming cost V 3 bases and J 7 bases; bases outside gene matches: 9. Germline CDR1 MNHEY, CDR2 SMNVEV (reference sequence). CDR3 sequence (DNA): TGTGCCAGCAGTTTCCAGGGACAGGGGATCGGGGAGCAGTACTTC. Its protein is CASSFQGQGIGEQYF.

The gene calls are TRBV2 and TRBJ1-2; 10 bases are a match to TRBD1. The germline V gene has CDR1 SNHLY and CDR2 FYNNEI. The CDR3 has 13 residues. J gave up 8 bases and V 6 bases, and 6 bases lay outside the gene matches. CDR3 in amino acids: CASRVGTGAGYTF. The CDR3 nucleotides are TGTGCCAGCAGGGTGGGGACAGGGGCCGGCTACACCTTC. The complete variable domain, with remaining parts taken from reference TRBV2 and TRBJ1-2, reads EPEVTQTPSHQVTQMGQEVILRCVPISNHLYFYWYRQILGQKVEFLVSFYNNEISEKSEIFDDQFSVERPDGSNFTLKIRSTKLEDSAMYFCASRVGTGAGYTFGSGTRLTVV.

This rearrangement joins TRBV20-1 to TRBJ1-6; D not certain. The length of the CDR3 is 13 residues. CDR1 is DFQATT, CDR2 SNEGSKA, per germline (reference sequence). V lost 5 bases, J lost 6 bases, and 11 bases lay in between. The CDR3: CSALGSPNSPLHF. CDR3 nucleotide sequence: TGCAGTGCTCTGGGCAGTCCTAATTCACCCCTCCACTTT.

The V call is TRBV4-1, the J call TRBJ2-5; 7 positions match TRBD1. Germline assignment: CDR1 MGHRA and CDR2 YSYEKL. The CDR3 runs 15 residues. The V gene end was trimmed by 2 bases and the J gene end by 3 bases; junction bases not matched to a gene: 6. The CDR3 sequence is CASSQPRTGEETQYF. The CDR3, as DNA: TGCGCCAGCAGCCAACCTCGGACAGGTGAAGAGACCCAGTACTTC.

The J gene is TRBJ1-1, the V gene TRBV4-1; D uncertain. This CDR3 has 14 amino acids. Trimming took off 2 bases at V and 5 bases at J, with 12 bases between the two ends. Germline V lookup: CDR1 MGHRA, CDR2 YSYEKL. DNA of the CDR3: TGCGCCAGCAGCCAAATGCGAGGAGTTACTGAAGCTTTCTTT. Amino acids: CASSQMRGVTEAFF.

V gene TRBV19 combines with J gene TRBJ1-2; D is possibly TRBD1 (6 bases). The germline V gene encodes CDR1 LNHDA and CDR2 SQIVND (reference sequence). The CDR3 consists of 13 residues. V was trimmed by 2 bases and J by 6 bases, leaving 10 bases between them. In DNA form, the CDR3 reads TGTGCCAGTAGTATACAAGGGACAAATGGCTACACCTTC. As protein: CASSIQGTNGYTF.

The V call is TRBV6-5, the J call TRBJ2-5, with TRBD1 matching over 9 bases. From germline, CDR1 is MNHEY and CDR2 SVGAGI. With V trimmed by 5 bases and J by 4 bases, 5 bases remained unmatched. The CDR3 spans 14 residues. The CDR3 protein is CASSHRTGVETQYF. The CDR3 DNA reads TGTGCCAGCAGTCACCGGACAGGGGTAGAGACCCAGTACTTC.

This chain joins TRBV4-1 and TRBJ2-5, with a weak D call TRBD1 (6 bases). The V and J ends lost 0 bases and 4 bases respectively, with 15 bases between them. The germline V gene encodes CDR1 MGHRA and CDR2 YSYEKL. The CDR3 is 16 amino acids. CDR3 in DNA: TGCGCCAGCAGCCAAGAGGGCCTCTACAGGGCAGAGACCCAGTACTTC. Amino acid sequence: CASSQEGLYRAETQYF.

V usage is TRBV3-1 and J usage is TRBJ1-2, with a weak D call TRBD1 (5 bases). V dropped 4 bases and J dropped 7 bases, with 10 bases sitting between them. Looked up from germline, CDR1 is LGHDT and CDR2 is YNNKEL (reference sequence). This CDR3 region has 12 residues. The CDR3 nucleotides read TGTGCCAGCAGCCTTGAGGGGCTTGGCTACACCTTC. This gives the protein CASSLEGLGYTF.

J is TRBJ2-2 and V is TRBV29-1; D gene uncertain. V lost 3 bases to trimming and J lost 1 base, with 6 bases between them. There are 13 residues in the CDR3. The germline CDR1 and CDR2 sequences are SQVTM and ANQGSEA. The CDR3 sequence: CSVDAGNTGELFF. The CDR3 DNA is TGCAGCGTTGATGCCGGGAACACCGGGGAGCTGTTTTTT.

The J gene is TRBJ2-7, the V gene TRBV27, with 7 bases that match TRBD1. Losses at the gene ends were 3 bases for V and 2 bases for J; bases not matched to a gene: 7. The CDR3 has 15 residues. In germline, CDR1 is MNHEY, CDR2 SMNVEV (reference sequence). The CDR3 loop is CASSFQTGNPYEQYF. The CDR3 coding sequence is TGTGCCAGCAGTTTCCAGACAGGGAACCCCTACGAGCAGTACTTC.

This clonotype is a singleton in its sample. The chain has TRBV11-2 and TRBJ2-3, with D tentatively TRBD1 (5 bases). This CDR3 is 12 amino acids long. V shed 5 bases and J shed 4 bases, with 7 bases lying between them. Germline CDR1 is SGHAT and CDR2 is FQNNGV. The CDR3 is CASSDSPDTQYF. The CDR3 nucleotides are TGTGCCAGCAGCGACAGTCCAGATACGCAGTATTTT. Variable domain in full (rest from reference TRBV11-2 and TRBJ2-3): EAGVAQSPRYKIIEKRQSVAFWCNPISGHATLYWYQQILGQGPKLLIQFQNNGVVDDSQLPKDRFSAERLKGVDSTLKIQPAKLEDSAVYLCASSDSPDTQYFGPGTRLTVL.

The V and J genes are TRBV23-1 and TRBJ2-1; TRBD2 matches 14 bases. TRBV23-1 is recorded as an ORF, its role being uncertain. V trimming: 3 bases; J trimming: 3 bases; junction bases outside the gene matches: 16. The CDR3 length is 21 residues. The CDR3 DNA is TGCGCCAGCAGTCAGGGATGGACTAGCGGGGGGCTAATGTCAAGCTACAATGAGCAGTTCTTC. Amino acids: CASSQGWTSGGLMSSYNEQFF.

The chain uses TRBV5-1 and TRBJ1-3; maybe TRBD1 (6 bases). V was cut by 3 bases and J by 3 bases, with 16 bases left in between. CDR3 length: 16 amino acids. The V gene's germline CDR1 is SGHRS and CDR2 YFSETQ. The CDR3 DNA reads TGCGCCAGCAGCTCCGGAACAGGGTTGATTGGAAACACCATATATTTT. It is translated as CASSSGTGLIGNTIYF.

This clonotype occurred once. The chain has TRBV5-4 and TRBJ2-3; D gene unclear. The CDR3 is 12 residues long. V was clipped by 2 bases and J by 5 bases, with 6 bases between them. The V gene's germline CDR1 is SGHNT and CDR2 YYREEE (reference sequence). In nucleotides, the CDR3 is TGTGCCAGCAGCTTTTTACGAGATACGCAGTATTTT. Translated, it gives CASSFLRDTQYF.

V and J are TRBV12-3 or TRBV12-4 and TRBJ2-2, with D tentatively TRBD1 (5 bases). This CDR3 is 13 amino acids long. V gave up 5 bases and J gave up 7 bases, with 11 bases separating them. CDR3 nucleotides: TGTGCCAGCAGTCCCCGACAGAACGGGGAGCTGTTTTTT. It specifies CASSPRQNGELFF.

V and J are TRBV19 and TRBJ1-5; tentatively, D is TRBD1 (6 bases). V was cut by 3 bases and J by 0 bases, with 12 bases left in between. Germline V gene sequence: CDR1 LNHDA, CDR2 SQIVND (reference sequence). This CDR3 is 16 amino acids long. CDR3 DNA sequence: TGTGCCAGTAGTATCGGAGGGGGAAATAGCAATCAGCCCCAGCATTTT. This translates into CASSIGGGNSNQPQHF.

This clonotype was detected once. V is TRBV3-1 and J is TRBJ2-5, with D possibly matching TRBD2 (7 bases). This CDR3 comprises 21 residues. Germline values: CDR1 LGHDT, CDR2 YNNKEL (reference sequence). The V end was cut by 3 bases, the J end by 2 bases, with 31 bases between. CDR3 protein: CASSQPSTGVGGQMAQETQYF. The CDR3 DNA reads TGTGCCAGCAGCCAGCCATCGACGGGAGTGGGGGGGCAAATGGCACAAGAGACCCAGTACTTC.